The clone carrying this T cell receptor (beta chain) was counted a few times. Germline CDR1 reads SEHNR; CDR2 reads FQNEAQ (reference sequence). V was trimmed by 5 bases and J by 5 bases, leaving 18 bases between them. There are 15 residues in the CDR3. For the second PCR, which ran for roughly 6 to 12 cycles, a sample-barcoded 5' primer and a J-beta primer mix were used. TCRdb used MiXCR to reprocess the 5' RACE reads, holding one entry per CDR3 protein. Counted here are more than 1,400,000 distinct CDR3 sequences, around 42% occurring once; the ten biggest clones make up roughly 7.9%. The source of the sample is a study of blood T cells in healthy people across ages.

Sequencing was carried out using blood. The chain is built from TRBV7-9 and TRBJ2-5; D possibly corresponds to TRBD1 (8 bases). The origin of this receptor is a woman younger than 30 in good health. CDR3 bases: TGTGCCAGCAGCAAGCAACAGGGGGGGTTGGAGACCCAGTACTTC. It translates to CASSKQQGGLETQYF.